This T cell receptor beta chain was profiled in a study of blood T cell repertoires in COVID-19. Study summary: Samples representing acute and convalescent COVID-19 were sourced from the United States, Italy and Spain.

Assay: immunoSEQ multiplex PCR; the TCRdb copy retains only in-frame clones and omits some. The sample holds hundreds of thousands of clones, about four fifths seen once. V trimming: 5 bases; J trimming: 1 base; junction bases outside the gene matches: 10. Germline V gives CDR1 GTSNPN, CDR2 SVGIG (reference sequence). There are 15 residues in the CDR3. V is TRBV30 and J is TRBJ2-7; 8 bases align to TRBD2. Sequencing was performed on PBMCs or T cells enriched from blood (not recorded which). The origin of this receptor is a man aged 40-49 years who had been exposed to COVID-19. The CDR3 nucleotides read TGTGCCTGGGTGGGACTAGGTATTCATTCCTACGAGCAGTACTTC. Protein: CAWVGLGIHSYEQYF.